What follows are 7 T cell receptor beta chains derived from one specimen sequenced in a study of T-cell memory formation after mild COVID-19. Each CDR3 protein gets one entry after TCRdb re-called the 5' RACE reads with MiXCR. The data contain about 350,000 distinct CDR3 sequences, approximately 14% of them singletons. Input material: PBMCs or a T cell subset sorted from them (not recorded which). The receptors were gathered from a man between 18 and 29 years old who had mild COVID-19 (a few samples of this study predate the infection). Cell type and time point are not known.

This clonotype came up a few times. CDR3 in amino acids: CASSRDRGHEQYV. The CDR3 DNA is TGTGCCAGCAGTAGGGACCGGGGCCACGAGCAGTACGTC. The genes are TRBV28 and TRBJ2-7; D may correspond to TRBD1 or TRBD2 (5 bases each). Germline CDR1 and CDR2: MDHEN and SYDVKM. The CDR3 sequence is 13 residues long. V was clipped by 5 bases and J by 5 bases, with 13 bases between them.

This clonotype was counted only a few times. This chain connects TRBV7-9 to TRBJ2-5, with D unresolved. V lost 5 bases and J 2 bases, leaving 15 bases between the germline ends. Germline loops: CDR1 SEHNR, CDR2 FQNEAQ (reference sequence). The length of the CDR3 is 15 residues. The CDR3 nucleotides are TGTGCCAGCAGCATAGGAAACAGAGAACAAGAGACCCAGTACTTC. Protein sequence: CASSIGNREQETQYF.

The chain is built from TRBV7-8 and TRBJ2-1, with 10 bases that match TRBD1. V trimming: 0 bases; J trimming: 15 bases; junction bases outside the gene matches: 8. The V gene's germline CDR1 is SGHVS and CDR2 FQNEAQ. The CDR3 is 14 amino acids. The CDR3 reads CASSLASGTGELFF. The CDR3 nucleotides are TGTGCCAGCAGCTTAGCGTCTGGGACAGGGGAATTGTTCTTC.

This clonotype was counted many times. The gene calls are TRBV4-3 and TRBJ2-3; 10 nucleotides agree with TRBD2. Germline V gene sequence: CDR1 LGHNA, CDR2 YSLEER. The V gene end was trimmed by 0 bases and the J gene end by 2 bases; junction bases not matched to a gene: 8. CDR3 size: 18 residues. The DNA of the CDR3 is TGCGCCAGCAGCCAAGATCCTAGCGGGGGATCTTTCACAGATACGCAGTATTTT. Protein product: CASSQDPSGGSFTDTQYF.

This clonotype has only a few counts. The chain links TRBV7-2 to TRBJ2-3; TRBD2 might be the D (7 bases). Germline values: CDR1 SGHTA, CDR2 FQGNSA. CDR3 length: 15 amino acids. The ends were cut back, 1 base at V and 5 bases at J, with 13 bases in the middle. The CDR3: CASSLEWGGLDTQYF. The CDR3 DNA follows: TGTGCCAGCAGCTTAGAGTGGGGGGGCCTAGATACGCAGTATTTT.

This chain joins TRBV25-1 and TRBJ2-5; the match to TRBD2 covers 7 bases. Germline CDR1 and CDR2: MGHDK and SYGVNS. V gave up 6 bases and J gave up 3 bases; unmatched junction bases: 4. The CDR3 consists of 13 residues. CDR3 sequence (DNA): TGTGCCAGCAGCTGGGGGGGGAAAGAGACCCAGTACTTC. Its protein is CASSWGGKETQYF. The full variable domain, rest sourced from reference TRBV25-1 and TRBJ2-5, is EADIYQTPRYLVIGTGKKITLECSQTMGHDKMYWYQQDPGMELHLIHYSYGVNSTEKGDLSSESTVSRIRTEHFPLTLESARPSHTSQYLCASSWGGKETQYFGPGTRLLVL.

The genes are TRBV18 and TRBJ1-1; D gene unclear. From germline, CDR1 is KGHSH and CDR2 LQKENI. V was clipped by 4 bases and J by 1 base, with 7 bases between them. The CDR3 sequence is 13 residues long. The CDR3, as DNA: TGTGCCAGCTCACTTCAGTGGAACACTGAAGCTTTCTTT. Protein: CASSLQWNTEAFF.